The 19 T cell receptor beta chains reported below all come from one sample, sequenced in a study of pediatric ulcerative colitis. One to two pinch biopsies were taken from the rectum during colonoscopy. Using immunoSEQ multiplex PCR, the repertoire was profiled, and TCRdb retains in-frame clones only, with some absent. The sample holds fewer than 30,000 clones; 55% to 85% are singletons and the top ten take roughly 7.6%. Sequencing was carried out using gut tissue. Source of these receptors: a boy aged 5-17 years with severe ulcerative colitis.

This clone has more than one count but fewer than ten. J is TRBJ1-3 and V is TRBV13; 8 bases match TRBD1. The CDR3 length is 14 residues. Looked up from germline, CDR1 is PRHDT and CDR2 is FYEKMQ (reference sequence). J was trimmed by 5 bases and V by 5 bases; bases with no gene match: 5. CDR3 sequence: CASSLGQGRNTIYF. CDR3 nucleotide sequence: TGTGCCAGCAGCCTTGGACAGGGTAGAAACACCATATATTTT.

The J gene is TRBJ2-3, the V gene TRBV19; D possibly corresponds to TRBD2 (5 bases). The CDR3 has 15 residues. The germline V gene has CDR1 LNHDA and CDR2 SQIVND (reference sequence). Trimming shortened V by 4 bases and J by 0 bases, and 11 bases separated the two germline ends. DNA of the CDR3: TGTGCCAGTAGTAACAGCGGCTTTAGCACAGATACGCAGTATTTT. Its translation: CASSNSGFSTDTQYF.

The chain uses TRBV6-5 and TRBJ2-7; maybe TRBD2 (6 bases). The CDR3 loop spans 13 amino acids. V was pared by 7 bases and J by 0 bases, with 10 bases between. Germline loops: CDR1 MNHEY, CDR2 SVGAGI. CDR3: CASNLASSYEQYF. In nucleotides, the CDR3 is TGTGCCAGCAATCTAGCGAGCTCCTACGAGCAGTACTTC.

The genes are TRBV28 and TRBJ1-2, with 7 bases lining up with TRBD1. The V gene's germline CDR1 is MDHEN and CDR2 SYDVKM. Trimming at V came to 6 bases and at J to 2 bases, leaving 12 bases not matched to a gene. This CDR3 region has 16 residues. CDR3 bases: TGTGCCAGCAGCATAGGGGGCTCTGGGGGCAACTATGGCTACACCTTC. It encodes CASSIGGSGGNYGYTF.

V usage is TRBV25-1 and J usage is TRBJ1-1, with D unresolved. With 2 bases removed from V and 1 base from J, the gap between germline ends came to 8 bases. The CDR3 is 14 residues long. Germline V gives CDR1 MGHDK, CDR2 SYGVNS. The CDR3 DNA reads TGTGCCAGCAGTGAAGGCCGGGCGAACACTGAAGCTTTCTTT. Amino acids: CASSEGRANTEAFF.

V and J are TRBV11-2 and TRBJ2-7; TRBD1 is a possible D gene (6 bases). Germline CDR1 reads SGHAT; CDR2 reads FQNNGV. V was cut by 5 bases and J by 6 bases, with 17 bases left in between. The CDR3 is 14 residues long. The CDR3: CASSHPGQLGEQYF. CDR3 DNA: TGTGCCAGCAGCCACCCCGGACAGTTGGGCGAGCAGTACTTC.

This rearrangement joins TRBV29-1 to TRBJ2-2, with D perhaps matching TRBD1 or TRBD2 (5 bases each). Germline values: CDR1 SQVTM, CDR2 ANQGSEA. Trimming took 4 bases from V and 0 from J, leaving 9 bases between them. This CDR3 spans 14 amino acids. CDR3 sequence (DNA): TGCAGCGTTGGTCTGGGGGCGAACACCGGGGAGCTGTTTTTT. It codes for CSVGLGANTGELFF.

V and J are TRBV19 and TRBJ2-3; 7 bases agree with TRBD1. The germline gives CDR1 LNHDA, CDR2 SQIVND (reference sequence). This CDR3 has 14 residues. The V gene end was trimmed by 6 bases and the J gene end by 6 bases; junction bases not matched to a gene: 9. CDR3 protein: CASRDTGARDTQYF. DNA of the CDR3: TGTGCCAGTAGGGATACAGGGGCGAGGGATACGCAGTATTTT.

This clone was seen more than once but under ten times. The genes are TRBV11-3 and TRBJ2-2; D ambiguous. V dropped 4 bases and J dropped 0 bases, with 0 bases sitting between them. The CDR3 consists of 12 residues. Germline V lookup: CDR1 SGHNT, CDR2 YENEEA. In nucleotides, the CDR3 is TGTGCCAGCAGCTCGAACACCGGGGAGCTGTTTTTT. Protein: CASSSNTGELFF.

J is TRBJ2-3 and V is TRBV11-2; maybe TRBD2 (7 bases). Germline loops: CDR1 SGHAT, CDR2 FQNNGV. The CDR3 is 15 residues long. Between the trimmed V and J ends, which lost 4 bases and 6 bases, there was a span of 17 bases. CDR3 nucleotides: TGTGCCAGCAGCTCGGTGGGAGGGGGAGGGGATACGCAGTATTTT. Protein product: CASSSVGGGGDTQYF.

This chain links TRBV7-2 with TRBJ2-1; 9 nucleotides line up with TRBD1. J gave up 0 bases and V 3 bases, and 6 bases lay outside the gene matches. The CDR3 sequence is 17 residues long. Looked up from germline, CDR1 is SGHTA and CDR2 is FQGNSA. In DNA form, the CDR3 reads TGTGCCAGCAGCTTTACCGGGACAGGGAGCTCCTACAATGAGCAGTTCTTC. Encoded protein: CASSFTGTGSSYNEQFF. Looking up the rest from reference TRBV7-2 and TRBJ2-1 gives the full variable domain: GAGVSQSPSNKVTEKGKDVELRCDPISGHTALYWYRQSLGQGLEFLIYFQGNSAPDKSGLPSDRFSAERTGGSVSTLTIQRTQQEDSAVYLCASSFTGTGSSYNEQFFGPGTRLTVL.

The chain recombines TRBV15 with TRBJ2-6; either TRBD1 or TRBD2 may fit D (6 bases each). Germline values: CDR1 LNHNV, CDR2 YYDKDF (reference sequence). V lost 4 bases to trimming and J lost 0 bases, with 10 bases between them. The CDR3 length is 16 residues. The CDR3 region has the DNA TGTGCCACCAGCATCGGGGGCCTCTCTGGGGCCAACGTCCTGACTTTC. It specifies CATSIGGLSGANVLTF.

The gene calls are TRBV2 and TRBJ2-7; 11 nucleotides align to TRBD2. The length of the CDR3 is 16 residues. CDR1 is SNHLY and CDR2 is FYNNEI in the germline V gene. Trimming took 7 bases from V and 3 from J; bases not matched to a gene: 11. CDR3 nucleotides: TGTGCCAGCAAGACCGAAACTAGCGGGAGAAACTACGAGCAGTACTTC. Translation gives CASKTETSGRNYEQYF.

This chain links TRBV28 with TRBJ2-7; D unclear. The V and J ends lost 6 bases and 5 bases respectively, with 14 bases between them. The CDR3 totals 13 residues. Looked up from germline, CDR1 is MDHEN and CDR2 is SYDVKM. The chain's CDR3 is CASSSESMHEQYF. For the CDR3, the DNA is TGTGCCAGCAGCTCAGAGTCCATGCACGAGCAGTACTTC.

This chain links TRBV30 with TRBJ1-3; D possibly corresponds to TRBD1 (5 bases). V was clipped by 2 bases and J by 1 base, with 15 bases between them. CDR3 size: 16 residues. The germline V gene has CDR1 GTSNPN and CDR2 SVGIG (reference sequence). The CDR3 spells CAWSLQGLSSGNTIYF. Here the CDR3 DNA reads TGTGCCTGGAGTCTCCAGGGACTTTCATCTGGAAACACCATATATTTT.

The gene calls are TRBV7-9 and TRBJ1-2, with 7 positions matching TRBD1. Germline values: CDR1 SEHNR, CDR2 FQNEAQ (reference sequence). This CDR3 has 15 residues. The trim removed 5 bases at V and 6 bases at J, leaving 12 bases unmatched. The CDR3 sequence: CASSHQPDRRDGYTF. The CDR3 DNA is TGTGCCAGCAGCCACCAGCCGGACAGGCGTGATGGCTACACCTTC. Full variable domain (outside the CDR3, taken from reference TRBV7-9 and TRBJ1-2): DTGVSQNPRHKITKRGQNVTFRCDPISEHNRLYWYRQTLGQGPEFLTYFQNEAQLEKSRLLSDRFSAERPKGSFSTLEIQRTEQGDSAMYLCASSHQPDRRDGYTFGSGTRLTVV.

This rearrangement joins TRBV30 to TRBJ2-3; possible D gene TRBD2, 6 bases. This CDR3 has 14 amino acids. Germline CDR1 GTSNPN, CDR2 SVGIG (reference sequence). V shed 4 bases and J shed 0 bases, with 11 bases lying between them. The CDR3 sequence: CAWTAGTSTDTQYF. CDR3 nucleotide sequence: TGTGCCTGGACGGCGGGGACTAGCACAGATACGCAGTATTTT.

As regards this clone: The sample has other DNA sequences that encode this CDR3 too. This chain links TRBV6-5 with TRBJ1-2; D is ambiguous. The CDR3 loop spans 11 amino acids. Germline CDR1 and CDR2: MNHEY and SVGAGI. Trimming pared 1 base from V and 7 bases from J, leaving 4 bases between. CDR3: CASSYLGGYTF. The CDR3 DNA reads as TGTGCCAGCAGTTACTTGGGTGGCTACACCTTC.

The J gene is TRBJ1-2, the V gene TRBV19; D may be TRBD1 (5 bases). Germline V CDR1 and CDR2: LNHDA, SQIVND (reference sequence). Trimming shortened V by 6 bases and J by 1 base, and 15 bases separated the two germline ends. This CDR3 is 15 amino acids long. The CDR3 nucleotides are TGTGCCAGTAGGGATCCCAGGGATTTTAACTATGGCTACACCTTC. This sequence encodes CASRDPRDFNYGYTF.